Below, 9 T cell receptor beta chains from the same sample are listed, as sequenced in a study of T cells in localized non-small cell lung cancer. Sequenced by immunoSEQ multiplex PCR; TCRdb stores in-frame clones only, minus some. The data contain tens of thousands of clones, about 88% of them singletons. The sample consisted of PBMCs, taken before any cancer treatment. These receptors were taken from a man between 40 and 70 years old with stage II lung adenocarcinoma.

The rearrangement uses TRBV6-1 and TRBJ1-1; D gene ambiguous. V dropped 5 bases and J dropped 7 bases, with 14 bases sitting between them. CDR3 size: 13 residues. CDR1 MNHNS and CDR2 SASEGT come from the germline V gene. The CDR3 DNA follows: TGTGCCAGCAGTACGGCTCAGGAGGGTGAAGCTTTCTTT. Residues: CASSTAQEGEAFF.

The chain couples TRBV19 to TRBJ2-4, with D unresolved. V lost 6 bases to trimming and J lost 1 base, with 10 bases between them. Germline V lookup: CDR1 LNHDA, CDR2 SQIVND (reference sequence). This CDR3 is 14 amino acids long. CDR3 sequence (DNA): TGTGCCAGTAGCGTGGACCTCGCCAAAAACATTCAGTACTTC. Amino acid sequence: CASSVDLAKNIQYF.

This clone was counted a few times. This sequence joins TRBV4-1 and TRBJ2-2, with TRBD1 as a possible D gene (6 bases). V lost 8 bases to trimming and J lost 0 bases, with 13 bases between them. Germline CDR1 MGHRA, CDR2 YSYEKL. The CDR3 length is 15 residues. The CDR3 protein is CASAPQGTNTGELFF. As DNA, the CDR3 is TGCGCCAGCGCCCCTCAGGGGACGAACACCGGGGAGCTGTTTTTT.

V gene TRBV2 combines with J gene TRBJ2-7; TRBD2 aligns across 14 bases. V shed 0 bases and J 4 bases; nucleotides not matched to a gene: 11. CDR1 is SNHLY and CDR2 is FYNNEI in the germline V gene. This CDR3 is built from 19 residues. Here the CDR3 reads CASSEALGGTSGGEYEQYV. CDR3 coding DNA: TGTGCCAGCAGTGAAGCGTTGGGTGGGACTAGCGGGGGAGAATACGAGCAGTACGTC.

The chain has TRBV5-1 and TRBJ2-2; 8 bases are shared with TRBD1. The V gene end was trimmed by 4 bases and the J gene end by 6 bases; junction bases not matched to a gene: 11. From germline, CDR1 is SGHRS and CDR2 YFSETQ. The CDR3 contains 16 residues. This CDR3 reads CASSDDQGAWAGELFF. The CDR3 DNA sequence: TGCGCCAGCAGCGACGACCAGGGGGCGTGGGCCGGGGAGCTGTTTTTT.

The V gene is TRBV7-9, the J gene TRBJ1-1, with D tentatively TRBD1 (5 bases). The CDR3 contains 12 residues. The V gene lost 10 bases and the J gene lost 3 bases, with 12 bases spanning the gap. The germline V gene has CDR1 SEHNR and CDR2 FQNEAQ (reference sequence). The CDR3 DNA reads as TGTGCCACCCTGGGGGGTTACACTGAAGCTTTCTTT. Its protein is CATLGGYTEAFF.

The V gene is TRBV2, the J gene TRBJ2-7; D call uncertain. Germline lookup yields CDR1 SNHLY and CDR2 FYNNEI. The CDR3 is made up of 14 amino acids. V lost 11 bases and J 0 bases, leaving 17 bases between the germline ends. The CDR3 sequence is CAGRVAYSSYEQYV. The CDR3 DNA sequence: TGTGCCGGAAGGGTGGCGTATAGCTCCTACGAGCAGTACGTC.

The CDR3 DNA follows: TGTGCCAGCAGCGTATCTCCAGGGACCTATGGCTACACCTTC. It is translated as CASSVSPGTYGYTF. The chain combines TRBV9 with TRBJ1-2, with a possible D match to TRBD1 (5 bases). There are 14 residues in the CDR3. CDR1 SGDLS and CDR2 YYNGEE come from the germline V gene. The V gene lost 1 base and the J gene lost 4 bases, with 11 bases spanning the gap.

V and J are TRBV2 and TRBJ2-5; TRBD2 matches at 9 bases. There are 16 residues in the CDR3. Looked up from germline, CDR1 is SNHLY and CDR2 is FYNNEI. V was clipped by 2 bases and J by 5 bases; unmatched bases: 9. The CDR3 region has the DNA TGTGCCAGCAGTGAACTGGGCGGGGGGGGATCTGAGACCCAGTACTTC. It encodes CASSELGGGGSETQYF.